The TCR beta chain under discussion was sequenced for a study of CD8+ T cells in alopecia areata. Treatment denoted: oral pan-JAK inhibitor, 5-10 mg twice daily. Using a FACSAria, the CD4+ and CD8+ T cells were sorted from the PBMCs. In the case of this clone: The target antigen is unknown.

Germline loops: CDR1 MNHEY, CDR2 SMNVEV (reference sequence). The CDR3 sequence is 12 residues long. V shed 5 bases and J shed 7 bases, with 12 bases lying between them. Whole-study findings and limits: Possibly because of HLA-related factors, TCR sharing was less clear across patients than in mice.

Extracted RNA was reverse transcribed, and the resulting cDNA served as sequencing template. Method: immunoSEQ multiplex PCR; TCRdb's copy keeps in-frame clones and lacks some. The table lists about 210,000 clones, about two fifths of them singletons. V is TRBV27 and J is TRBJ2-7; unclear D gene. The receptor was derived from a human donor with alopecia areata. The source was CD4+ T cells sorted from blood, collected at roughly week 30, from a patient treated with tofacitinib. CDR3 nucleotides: TGTGCCAGCAGTACGCGGACCGGGGAGCAGTACTTC. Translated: CASSTRTGEQYF.